Reported below is one TCR beta chain. Per the germline V gene, CDR1 is LNHDA and CDR2 is SQIVND (reference sequence). The CDR3 is 18 residues long. V shed 1 base and J 2 bases; nucleotides not matched to a gene: 7. Primers for the PCR totalled 60 Vbeta and 13 Jbeta. Clones were sequenced by immunoSEQ multiplex PCR, and TCRdb holds only the in-frame ones, with some missing. Of approximately 190,000 clones listed, roughly 80% are singletons. This sample was taken from a study of cytomegalovirus exposure and HLA in healthy donors. The chain joins TRBV19 to TRBJ2-6; 8 nucleotides line up with TRBD1. The sequenced material came from PBMCs. This clonotype was obtained from a woman aged 25 to 45 in good health and CMV-seropositive. The CDR3 region is CASSIARTGSPGANVLTF. The CDR3 region has the DNA TGTGCCAGTAGTATAGCCAGGACAGGGTCCCCTGGGGCCAACGTCCTGACTTTC.